Presented here are 12 T cell receptor beta chains from one specimen sequenced in a study of tumor-infiltrating lymphocytes in primary liver carcinoma. The investigators made TCR beta cDNA from around 540 ng total RNA, using a constant-region primer. Three nested multiplex PCR rounds, a slightly modified ARM-PCR method, built the TCR beta libraries. The opening two PCR rounds, about 10 cycles each, paired TRBV1-TRBV30 forward primers with a C-beta reverse primer. TCRdb processed the multiplex PCR reads anew with MiXCR; each CDR3 protein has one entry. The sample consists of tens of thousands of distinct CDR3 sequences, 60% to 80% of them appearing once. For each extraction, RNA and DNA were obtained together from about 19-30 mg of unsorted bulk tissue. The sample comprised tumor-adjacent normal liver tissue. These receptors all stem from a woman aged 25 to 39 with primary liver carcinoma and hepatitis B virus infection.

The rearrangement joins TRBV11-2 to TRBJ2-5; 9 bases agree with TRBD1. This CDR3 has 16 amino acids. Germline loops: CDR1 SGHAT, CDR2 FQNNGV. For the CDR3, the DNA is TGTACCAACAGCATAAGAACAGGGGGCGCGAAAGAGACCCAGTACTTC. It codes for CTNSIRTGGAKETQYF.

Concerning this clonotype: A much more abundant neighbour one base away suggests this may be a read error. V and J are TRBV30 and TRBJ2-1; tentatively, D is TRBD2 (7 bases). CDR1 and CDR2 from the germline V gene are GTSNPN and SVGIG (reference sequence). The CDR3 contains 15 residues. CDR3 sequence: CAWSGGGGVGNEQLF. The CDR3 DNA is TGTGCCTGGTCCGGAGGGGGAGGGGTGGGCAATGAGCAGTTATTC.

This clonotype was seen more than once but under ten times. This may be a read error: a much more frequent sequence differs by one nucleotide. The rearrangement uses TRBV11-2 and TRBJ2-2; D remains unclear. Germline V gene sequence: CDR1 SGHAT, CDR2 FQNNGV. Trimming cost V 3 bases and J 7 bases, with 9 bases left between them. The CDR3 totals 13 residues. CDR3: CASSFQPIGELFF. DNA for the CDR3: TGTGCCAGCAGCTTTCAGCCCATCGGGGAGCTGTTTTTT.

For this clonotype: The final CDR3 position lacks the conserved phenylalanine or tryptophan, pointing to a likely read error. This chain links TRBV11-2 with TRBJ2-7, with TRBD2 as a possible D gene (5 bases). Per germline, CDR1 SGHAT and CDR2 FQNNGV. The CDR3 runs 15 residues. Here the CDR3 DNA reads TGTGCCTGCAGCACCTCAGGACTGGAATTCTACGAGCAGTACTTA. Translating gives CACSTSGLEFYEQYL.

This rearrangement joins TRBV10-3 to TRBJ2-1, with D possibly matching TRBD1 (6 bases). Trimming took 7 bases from V and 8 from J, leaving 27 bases between them. Germline values: CDR1 ENHRY, CDR2 SYGVKD. The CDR3 consists of 17 residues. Written as DNA, the CDR3 is TGTGCCATCAAGGGGGACGCTAGTGGGAGAAGTGTCGATGAGCAGTTCTTC. This codes for CAIKGDASGRSVDEQFF.

The chain links TRBV4-2 to TRBJ2-3; D is perhaps TRBD1 or TRBD2 (5 bases each). Per germline, CDR1 LGHNA and CDR2 YNFKEQ. Trimming removed 4 bases from V and 0 bases from J, with 17 bases in between. There are 17 residues in the CDR3. CDR3 in DNA: TGTGCCAGCAGCCGGTCGGTTGGGGCGGGTAGCACAGATACGCAGTATTTT. Translated, it gives CASSRSVGAGSTDTQYF.

Comments on this clonotype: The junction differs from germline at one of its ends, possibly a read error. The chain joins TRBV25-1 to TRBJ1-1; perhaps TRBD1 as D (5 bases). Germline values: CDR1 MGHDK, CDR2 SYGVNS. The CDR3 is made up of 14 amino acids. In DNA, the CDR3 is TGTTCCAGCAGTGAATATATTATGGGGCAGCGAGCTTCCTTT. Translation gives CSSSEYIMGQRASF.

On this clonotype: Relative to the germline gene, one junction end is altered; a read error may explain this. This chain joins TRBV11-2 and TRBJ2-3; maybe TRBD2 (6 bases). Germline V CDR1 and CDR2: SGHAT, FQNNGV. The CDR3 extends over 16 amino acids. The chain's CDR3 is CTSSSRGALSTDTQYF. CDR3 bases: TGTACCAGCAGCTCACGCGGGGCTCTTAGCACAGACACGCAGTATTTT.

Of note for this clonotype: Likely a read error: the CDR3 ends without its conserved phenylalanine or tryptophan. The chain is built from TRBV4-3 and TRBJ2-7, with 7 bases fitting TRBD1. CDR1 LGHNA and CDR2 YSLEER come from the germline V gene. The CDR3 runs 15 residues. Germline trimming cut 4 bases from V and 3 bases from J; bases unmatched to any gene: 9. In nucleotides, the CDR3 is TGCGCCAGCAGCCCCCTCCTTGGGACAGACTACGAGCAGTACTTA. This codes for CASSPLLGTDYEQYL.

With regard to this clonotype: The junction departs from the called germline gene at one end, perhaps through a read error. The chain uses TRBV13 and TRBJ2-2; the D gene is possibly TRBD2 (7 bases). Germline loops: CDR1 PRHDT, CDR2 FYEKMQ (reference sequence). The CDR3 contains 14 residues. The CDR3 nucleotides read TGTGCCAGCAGCTTAGGCCGATACGCCGGGGGGCTGTTTTTC. Translated: CASSLGRYAGGLFF.

As to this clonotype: Lacking the conserved final phenylalanine or tryptophan, this CDR3 likely reflects a read error. The rearrangement joins TRBV11-1 to TRBJ2-5; 8 nucleotides agree with TRBD1. Germline trimming cut 5 bases from V and 7 bases from J; bases unmatched to any gene: 9. The germline gives CDR1 SGHAT, CDR2 FQDESV (reference sequence). The CDR3 loop spans 14 amino acids. The CDR3 bases are TGTGCCAGCAGCAGGGCAGGGGGCTCTGGGACCCAGTACTCC. It yields the protein CASSRAGGSGTQYS.

This CDR3 reads CASICAGTGGNNEQFF. For the CDR3, the DNA is TGTGCCAGCATCTGTGCCGGTACAGGGGGAAACAATGAGCAGTTCTTC. The genes are TRBV11-2 and TRBJ2-1, with 8 positions matching TRBD1. Unmatched junction bases numbered 13, after V lost 7 bases and J lost 5 bases. CDR3 length equals 16 residues. Germline lookup yields CDR1 SGHAT and CDR2 FQNNGV. Together with reference TRBV11-2 and TRBJ2-1, the CDR3 gives the full variable domain: EAGVAQSPRYKIIEKRQSVAFWCNPISGHATLYWYQQILGQGPKLLIQFQNNGVVDDSQLPKDRFSAERLKGVDSTLKIQPAKLEDSAVYLCASICAGTGGNNEQFFGPGTRLTVL.